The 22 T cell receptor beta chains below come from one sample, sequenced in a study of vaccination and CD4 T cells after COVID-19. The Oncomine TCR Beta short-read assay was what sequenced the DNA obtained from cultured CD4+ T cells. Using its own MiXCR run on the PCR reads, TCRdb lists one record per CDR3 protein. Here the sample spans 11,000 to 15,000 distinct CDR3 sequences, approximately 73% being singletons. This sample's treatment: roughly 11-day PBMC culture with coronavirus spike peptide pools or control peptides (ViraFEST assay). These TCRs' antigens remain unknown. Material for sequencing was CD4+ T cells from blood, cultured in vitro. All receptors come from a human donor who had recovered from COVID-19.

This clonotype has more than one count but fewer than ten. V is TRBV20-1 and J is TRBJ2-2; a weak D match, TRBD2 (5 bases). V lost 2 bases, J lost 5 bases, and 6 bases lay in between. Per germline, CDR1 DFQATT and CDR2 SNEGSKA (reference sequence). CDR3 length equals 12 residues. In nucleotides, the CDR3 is TGCAGTGCTAGACGGACTACCGGGGAGCTGTTTTTT. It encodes CSARRTTGELFF.

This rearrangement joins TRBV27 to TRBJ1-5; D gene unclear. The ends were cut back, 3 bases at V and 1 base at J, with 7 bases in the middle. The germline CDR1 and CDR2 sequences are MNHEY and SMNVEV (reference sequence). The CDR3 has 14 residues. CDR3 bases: TGTGCCAGCAGTTTCCACGGAAGCAATCAGCCCCAGCATTTT. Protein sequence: CASSFHGSNQPQHF.

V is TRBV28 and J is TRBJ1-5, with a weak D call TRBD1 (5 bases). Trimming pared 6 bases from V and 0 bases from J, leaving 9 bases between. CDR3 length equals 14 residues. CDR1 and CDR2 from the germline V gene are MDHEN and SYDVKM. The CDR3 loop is CASRLDSSNQPQHF. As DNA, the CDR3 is TGTGCCAGCAGACTAGACAGTAGCAATCAGCCCCAGCATTTT.

The CDR3 nucleotides are TGCAGTGCTAGCGACGGGACAGGGGAATCACCCCTCCACTTT. Translating gives CSASDGTGESPLHF. The rearrangement joins TRBV20-1 to TRBJ1-6; TRBD1 matches 10 bases. Germline V CDR1 and CDR2: DFQATT, SNEGSKA (reference sequence). After removal of 3 bases from V and 10 bases from J, the junction contained 6 bases not matched to a gene. The CDR3 length is 14 residues.

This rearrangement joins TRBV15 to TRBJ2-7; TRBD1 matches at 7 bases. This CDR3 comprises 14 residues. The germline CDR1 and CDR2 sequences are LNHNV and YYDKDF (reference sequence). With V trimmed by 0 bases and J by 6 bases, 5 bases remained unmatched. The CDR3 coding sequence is TGTGCCACCAGCAGAGATCAACAGGGGCGCGAGCAGTACTTC. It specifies CATSRDQQGREQYF.

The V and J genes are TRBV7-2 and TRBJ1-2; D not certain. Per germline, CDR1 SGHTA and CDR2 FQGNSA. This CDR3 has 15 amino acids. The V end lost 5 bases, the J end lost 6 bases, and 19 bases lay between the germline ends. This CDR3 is CASSTYLGGDHGYTF. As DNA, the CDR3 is TGTGCCAGCAGCACATACTTAGGCGGGGATCATGGCTACACCTTC.

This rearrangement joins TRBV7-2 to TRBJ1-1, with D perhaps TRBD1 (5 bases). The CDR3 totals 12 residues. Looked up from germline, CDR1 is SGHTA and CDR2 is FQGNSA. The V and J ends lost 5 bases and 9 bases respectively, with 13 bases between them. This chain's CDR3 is CASSPGGVKAFF. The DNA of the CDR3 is TGTGCCAGCAGCCCCGGGGGGGTAAAAGCTTTCTTT. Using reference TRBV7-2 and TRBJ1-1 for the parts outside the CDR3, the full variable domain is GAGVSQSPSNKVTEKGKDVELRCDPISGHTALYWYRQSLGQGLEFLIYFQGNSAPDKSGLPSDRFSAERTGGSVSTLTIQRTQQEDSAVYLCASSPGGVKAFFGQGTRLTVV.

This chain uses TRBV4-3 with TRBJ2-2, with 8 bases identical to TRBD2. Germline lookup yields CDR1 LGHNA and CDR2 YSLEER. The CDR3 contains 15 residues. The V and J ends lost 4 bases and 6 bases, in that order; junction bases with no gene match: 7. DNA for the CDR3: TGCGCCAGCAGCCGAGTGGGGACTAGGGCCGGGGAGCTGTTTTTT. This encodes CASSRVGTRAGELFF.

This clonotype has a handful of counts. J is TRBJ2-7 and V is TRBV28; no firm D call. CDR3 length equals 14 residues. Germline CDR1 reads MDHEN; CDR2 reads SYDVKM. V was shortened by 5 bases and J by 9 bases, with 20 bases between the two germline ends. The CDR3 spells CASSPAESLRVQYF. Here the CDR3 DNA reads TGTGCCAGCAGTCCCGCCGAGTCCCTACGAGTGCAGTACTTC.

CDR3 coding DNA: TGTGCCAGCAGATGGGACAGGGGTCCCACAGATACGCAGTATTTT. The encoded protein is CASRWDRGPTDTQYF. The rearrangement uses TRBV5-8 and TRBJ2-3; 10 positions match TRBD1. CDR3 size: 15 residues. Germline V gene lookup returns CDR1 SGHTS and CDR2 YDEGEE. The trim removed 5 bases at V and 2 bases at J, leaving 5 bases unmatched.

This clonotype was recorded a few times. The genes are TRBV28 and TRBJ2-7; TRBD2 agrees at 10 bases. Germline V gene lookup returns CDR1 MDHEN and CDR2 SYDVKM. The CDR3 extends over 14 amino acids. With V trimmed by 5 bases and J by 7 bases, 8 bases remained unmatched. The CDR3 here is CASSVSGRRLEQYF. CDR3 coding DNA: TGTGCCAGCAGTGTTAGCGGGAGGAGGCTTGAGCAGTACTTC.

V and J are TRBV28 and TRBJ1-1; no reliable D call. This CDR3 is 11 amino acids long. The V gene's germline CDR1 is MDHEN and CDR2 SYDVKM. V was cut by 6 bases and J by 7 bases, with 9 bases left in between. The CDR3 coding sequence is TGTGCCAGCAGGTCCAATATTGAAGCTTTCTTT. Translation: CASRSNIEAFF.

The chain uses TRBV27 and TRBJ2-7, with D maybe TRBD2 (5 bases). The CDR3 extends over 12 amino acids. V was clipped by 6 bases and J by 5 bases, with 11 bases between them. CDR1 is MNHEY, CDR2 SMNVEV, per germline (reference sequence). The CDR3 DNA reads TGTGCCAGCAGACTAGAGTTTGACGAGCAGTACTTC. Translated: CASRLEFDEQYF.

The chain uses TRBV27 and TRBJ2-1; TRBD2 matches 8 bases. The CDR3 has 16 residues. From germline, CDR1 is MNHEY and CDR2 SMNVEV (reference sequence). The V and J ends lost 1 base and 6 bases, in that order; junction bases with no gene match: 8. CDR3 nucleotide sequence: TGTGCCAGCAGTTTATTGGTTGGCGGGAGGCCCAATGAGCAGTTCTTC. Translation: CASSLLVGGRPNEQFF.

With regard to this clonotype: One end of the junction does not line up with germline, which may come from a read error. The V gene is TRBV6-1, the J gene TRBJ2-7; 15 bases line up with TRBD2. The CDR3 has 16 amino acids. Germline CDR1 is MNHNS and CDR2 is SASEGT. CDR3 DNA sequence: TGTGCCAGCAGTCCCGCCGGACTAGCGGGAGGGTCATCAAGGAACTTC. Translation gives CASSPAGLAGGSSRNF.

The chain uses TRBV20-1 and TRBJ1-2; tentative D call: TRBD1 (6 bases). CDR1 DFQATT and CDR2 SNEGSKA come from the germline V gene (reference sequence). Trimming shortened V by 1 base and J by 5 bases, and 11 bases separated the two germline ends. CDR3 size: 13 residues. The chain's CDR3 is CSARVGGSYGYTF. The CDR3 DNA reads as TGCAGTGCTAGAGTAGGGGGGTCTTATGGCTACACCTTC.

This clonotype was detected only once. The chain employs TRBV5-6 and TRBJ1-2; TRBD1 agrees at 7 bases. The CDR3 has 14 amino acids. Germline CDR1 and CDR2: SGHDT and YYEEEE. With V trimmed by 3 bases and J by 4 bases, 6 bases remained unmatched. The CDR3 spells CASSWNRGPYGYTF. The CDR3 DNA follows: TGTGCCAGCAGCTGGAACAGGGGCCCCTATGGCTACACCTTC.

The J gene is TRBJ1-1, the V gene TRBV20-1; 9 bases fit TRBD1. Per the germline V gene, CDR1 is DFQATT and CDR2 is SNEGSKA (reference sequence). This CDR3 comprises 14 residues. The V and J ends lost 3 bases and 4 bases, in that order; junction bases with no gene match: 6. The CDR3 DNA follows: TGCAGTGCTAGTCATACAGGGGGCGGCACTGAAGCTTTCTTT. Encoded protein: CSASHTGGGTEAFF.

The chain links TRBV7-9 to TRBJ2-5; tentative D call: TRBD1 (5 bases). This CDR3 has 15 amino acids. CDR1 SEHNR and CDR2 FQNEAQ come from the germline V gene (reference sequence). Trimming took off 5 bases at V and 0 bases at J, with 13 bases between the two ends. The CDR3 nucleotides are TGTGCCAGCAGCCTGAATGACAGAGACCAAGAGACCCAGTACTTC. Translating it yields CASSLNDRDQETQYF.

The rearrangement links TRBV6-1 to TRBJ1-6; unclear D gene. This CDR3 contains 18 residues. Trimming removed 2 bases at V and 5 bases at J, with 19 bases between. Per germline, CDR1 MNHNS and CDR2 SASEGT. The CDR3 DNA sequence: TGTGCCAGCAGTGAACCCTTCAGTCGGCCGGCGGATAATTCACCCCTCCACTTT. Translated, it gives CASSEPFSRPADNSPLHF.

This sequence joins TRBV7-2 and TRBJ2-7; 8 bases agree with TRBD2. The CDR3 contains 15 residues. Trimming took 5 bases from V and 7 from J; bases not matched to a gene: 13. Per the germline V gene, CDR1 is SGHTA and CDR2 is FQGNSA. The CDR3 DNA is TGTGCCAGCAGCGGCTTTGGGCGGGAGGTGGGGGAGCAGTACTTC. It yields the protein CASSGFGREVGEQYF. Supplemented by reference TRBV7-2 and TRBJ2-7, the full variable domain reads GAGVSQSPSNKVTEKGKDVELRCDPISGHTALYWYRQSLGQGLEFLIYFQGNSAPDKSGLPSDRFSAERTGGSVSTLTIQRTQQEDSAVYLCASSGFGREVGEQYFGPGTRLTVT.

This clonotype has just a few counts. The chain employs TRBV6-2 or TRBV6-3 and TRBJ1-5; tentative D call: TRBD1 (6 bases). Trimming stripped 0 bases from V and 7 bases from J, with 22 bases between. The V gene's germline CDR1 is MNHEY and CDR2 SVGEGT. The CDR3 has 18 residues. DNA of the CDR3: TGTGCCAGCAGTTACTCAGGCAGACGAGGGGGGAAGGGACAGCCCCAGCATTTT. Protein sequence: CASSYSGRRGGKGQPQHF.